This record looks at one T cell receptor beta chain sequence and its context. This sample is part of a study of cytomegalovirus exposure and HLA in healthy donors. In the PCR, 60 Vbeta and 13 Jbeta primers were used. The data were produced by immunoSEQ multiplex PCR, yet TCRdb's version contains in-frame clones alone and is incomplete. The table shows 60,000 to 75,000 clones, with around 76% occurring only once. V dropped 7 bases and J dropped 0 bases, with 13 bases sitting between them. CDR1 SGHAT and CDR2 FQNNGV come from the germline V gene. CDR3 length equals 15 residues. Material for sequencing was PBMCs. This sequence originates from a woman aged 30 to 39 in good health and CMV-seropositive. This chain uses TRBV11-2 with TRBJ2-1; D is unclear. The CDR3 DNA is TGTGCCAGCAACCAACAGTCGAGCTCCTACAATGAGCAGTTCTTC. It specifies CASNQQSSSYNEQFF.